This T cell receptor (beta chain) was identified during a study of T cell responses to AZD1222 COVID-19 vaccine. Overall study: Pooled samples include second doses given at about 4 or 12 weeks. Study-wide findings and caveats: The CD4 TCRs associated with vaccination extended across spike and predominated at 160-218 and 743-854. Females outnumbered males among donors, who were mostly white British; clonal diversity was possibly underestimated. Repertoires were collected only later (after the peak T cell response had occurred).

Profiling relied on immunoSEQ multiplex PCR, and the TCRdb table lists in-frame clones only, not all of them. The data contain about 97,000 clones, 75% to 90% of them seen just once; the ten biggest clones take up around 7%. Details on this clone: Its antigen is unknown.

The CDR3 is made up of 16 amino acids. CDR1 and CDR2 from the germline V gene are SGHTA and FQGNSA. V shed 1 base, J shed 4 bases, and the junction held 9 bases outside the gene matches. The chain joins TRBV7-2 to TRBJ2-7, with 8 nucleotides matching TRBD2. The sample was peripheral blood, taken on day 0 of AZD1222 vaccination. The receptor was derived from an adult in good health. The CDR3 sequence is CASSLGSSGDYYEQYF. The CDR3 bases are TGTGCCAGCAGCTTAGGTAGTAGCGGGGACTATTACGAGCAGTACTTC.